These 10 T cell receptor beta chains share one sample of origin, sequenced in a study of control samples from healthy donors and cancer patients (dated by TCRdb to the early 2020s). Library construction relied on the immunoSEQ multiplex PCR assay. TCRdb took over this immuneACCESS table, retaining in-frame rearrangements with V and J assigned. Such tables are incomplete; in checked studies, under half of the missing clones stem from an unresolved V gene, and the remainder is unexplained. The sample records 150,000 or so clones, over 90% of which are singletons. 2% to 2.5% of the sample is held by the ten biggest clonotypes. Sequenced material: blood. These receptor sequences come from a man aged 45-65 years in good health.

The rearrangement uses TRBV11-2 and TRBJ2-7; either TRBD1 or TRBD2 may supply D (5 bases each). The V end lost 4 bases, the J end lost 0 bases, and 16 bases lay between the germline ends. This CDR3 has 16 amino acids. Per the germline V gene, CDR1 is SGHAT and CDR2 is FQNNGV. This CDR3 reads CASSSLGEGSSYEQYF. DNA of the CDR3: TGTGCCAGCAGCTCCTTAGGCGAGGGGAGCTCCTACGAGCAGTACTTC.

This chain links TRBV14 with TRBJ2-1, with a possible D match to TRBD2 (6 bases). The CDR3 totals 14 residues. Germline assignment: CDR1 SGHDN and CDR2 FVKESK. Trimming pared 1 base from V and 2 bases from J, leaving 6 bases between. In DNA, the CDR3 is TGTGCCAGCAGCCAAGGGAGGGCCTACAATGAGCAGTTCTTC. It yields the protein CASSQGRAYNEQFF.

This rearrangement joins TRBV10-1 to TRBJ2-3; D remains unclear. Germline loops: CDR1 WNHNN, CDR2 SYGVQD (reference sequence). There are 14 residues in the CDR3. Trimming cost V 3 bases and J 3 bases, with 10 bases left between them. CDR3 amino acids: CASSDVQETDTQYF. The CDR3 DNA reads TGCGCCAGCAGTGATGTGCAGGAGACAGATACGCAGTATTTT.

The rearrangement joins TRBV15 to TRBJ1-3, with no clear D. V was pared by 0 bases and J by 0 bases, with 15 bases between. The CDR3 is 18 residues long. The germline CDR1 and CDR2 sequences are LNHNV and YYDKDF (reference sequence). The CDR3 sequence: CATSRDSNGEISGNTIYF. CDR3 in DNA: TGTGCCACCAGCAGAGATTCTAACGGCGAGATCTCTGGAAACACCATATATTTT.

The table lists this clone with a count of one. This sequence joins TRBV6-2 or TRBV6-3 and TRBJ1-2; no definite D call. The CDR3 is 12 amino acids. CDR1 MNHEY and CDR2 SVGEGT come from the germline V gene. V lost 1 base to trimming and J lost 7 bases, with 7 bases between them. The DNA for the CDR3 is TGTGCCAGCAGTTACTTCCAGCGTGGCTACACCTTC. This sequence encodes CASSYFQRGYTF.

About this clone: A junction end diverges from the germline sequence, so it may reflect a read error. The chain links TRBV7-7 to TRBJ2-5; TRBD1 might be the D (6 bases). The CDR3 consists of 15 residues. Germline V CDR1 and CDR2: SSHAT, FNYEAQ (reference sequence). Here the CDR3 DNA reads TGTGCTAGCAGCTATTCGTTAGGGGGAAAGGAGACCCAGTACTTC. Translated, it gives CASSYSLGGKETQYF.

The chain combines TRBV3-1 (or the pseudogene TRBV3-2) with TRBJ2-5; D ambiguous. Germline loops: CDR1 LGHDT, CDR2 YNNKEL (reference sequence). The CDR3 covers 15 residues. Trimming shortened V by 1 base and J by 0 bases, and 9 bases separated the two germline ends. CDR3: CASSQGQNDQETQYF. The CDR3 DNA follows: TGTGCCAGCAGCCAAGGTCAGAACGACCAAGAGACCCAGTACTTC.

The gene calls are TRBV11-2 and TRBJ2-3, with TRBD1 matching over 8 bases. Germline CDR1 is SGHAT and CDR2 is FQNNGV. The CDR3 totals 15 residues. Trimming took 2 bases from V and 1 from J; bases not matched to a gene: 2. CDR3 DNA: TGTGCCAGCAGCTTACAGGGGGCTGGCACAGATACGCAGTATTTT. It codes for CASSLQGAGTDTQYF.

The chain carries TRBV6-1 and TRBJ2-7, with D perhaps given as TRBD1 or TRBD2 (5 bases each). V lost 0 bases, J lost 3 bases, and 12 bases lay in between. The CDR3 spans 15 residues. CDR1 and CDR2 (germline): MNHNS, SASEGT. The CDR3 DNA is TGTGCCAGCAGTGAAGCCGGGACCCGGGGCTACGAGCAGTACTTC. Protein: CASSEAGTRGYEQYF.

The chain is built from TRBV6-6 and TRBJ2-5; TRBD1 agrees at 7 bases. With 5 bases clipped from V and 2 bases from J, the junction kept 8 bases outside the gene matches. Germline assignment: CDR1 MNHNY and CDR2 SVGAGI (reference sequence). The CDR3 consists of 15 residues. Here the CDR3 reads CASSQGGGLQETQYF. The DNA for the CDR3 is TGTGCCAGCAGTCAAGGGGGCGGGTTACAAGAGACCCAGTACTTC.